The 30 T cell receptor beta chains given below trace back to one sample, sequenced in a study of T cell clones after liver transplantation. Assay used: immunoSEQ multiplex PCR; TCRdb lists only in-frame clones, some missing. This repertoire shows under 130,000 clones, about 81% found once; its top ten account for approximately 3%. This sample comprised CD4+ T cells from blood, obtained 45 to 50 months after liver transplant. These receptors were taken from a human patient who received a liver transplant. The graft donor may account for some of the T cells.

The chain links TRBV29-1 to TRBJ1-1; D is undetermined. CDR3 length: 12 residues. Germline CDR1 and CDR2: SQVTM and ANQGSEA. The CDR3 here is CAQRRLNTEAFF. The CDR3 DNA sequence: TGCGCCCAGAGGAGGCTGAACACTGAAGCTTTCTTT.

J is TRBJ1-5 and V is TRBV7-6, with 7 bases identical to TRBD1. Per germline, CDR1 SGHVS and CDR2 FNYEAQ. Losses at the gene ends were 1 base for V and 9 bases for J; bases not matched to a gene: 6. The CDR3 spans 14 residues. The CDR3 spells CASSLGQGDWPQHF. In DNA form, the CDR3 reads TGTGCCAGCAGCTTAGGACAGGGCGACTGGCCCCAGCATTTT.

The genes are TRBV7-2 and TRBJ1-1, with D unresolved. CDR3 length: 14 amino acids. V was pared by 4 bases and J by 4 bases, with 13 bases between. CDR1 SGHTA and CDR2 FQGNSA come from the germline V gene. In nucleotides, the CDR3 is TGTGCCAGCAGCTCCTATCCGGGTATCACTGAAGCTTTCTTT. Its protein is CASSSYPGITEAFF.

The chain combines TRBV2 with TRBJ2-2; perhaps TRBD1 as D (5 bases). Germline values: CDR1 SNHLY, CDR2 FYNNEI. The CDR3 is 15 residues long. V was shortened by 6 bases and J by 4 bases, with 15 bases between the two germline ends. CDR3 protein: CASRSDGAGTGELFF. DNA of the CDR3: TGTGCCAGCAGAAGTGATGGGGCTGGCACCGGGGAGCTGTTTTTT.

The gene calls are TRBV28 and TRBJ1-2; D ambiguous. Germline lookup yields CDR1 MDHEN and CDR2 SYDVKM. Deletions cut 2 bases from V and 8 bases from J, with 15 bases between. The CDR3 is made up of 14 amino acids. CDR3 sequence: CASSLGGPGWGYTF. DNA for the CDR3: TGTGCCAGCAGTTTAGGAGGGCCCGGGTGGGGCTACACCTTC.

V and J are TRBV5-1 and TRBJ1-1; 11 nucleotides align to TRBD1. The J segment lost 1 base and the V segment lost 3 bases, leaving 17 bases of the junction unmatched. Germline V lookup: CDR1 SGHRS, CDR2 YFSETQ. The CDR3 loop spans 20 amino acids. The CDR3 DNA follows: TGCGCCAGCAGCTCGAGAGGGAGGACAGGGGGCGGTTTCGGGAACACTGAAGCTTTCTTT. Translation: CASSSRGRTGGGFGNTEAFF.

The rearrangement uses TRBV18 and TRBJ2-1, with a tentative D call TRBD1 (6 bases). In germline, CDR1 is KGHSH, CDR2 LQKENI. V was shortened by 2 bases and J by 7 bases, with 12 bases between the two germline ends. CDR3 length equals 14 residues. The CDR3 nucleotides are TGTGCCAGCTCACCAACCCTACAGGGAAATGAGCAGTTCTTC. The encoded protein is CASSPTLQGNEQFF.

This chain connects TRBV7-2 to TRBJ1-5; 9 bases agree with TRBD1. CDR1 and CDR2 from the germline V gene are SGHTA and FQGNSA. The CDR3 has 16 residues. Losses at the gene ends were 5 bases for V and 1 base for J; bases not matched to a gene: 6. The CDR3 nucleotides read TGTGCCAGCAGCCAGGGACAGGGTTGGAGCAATCAGCCCCAGCATTTT. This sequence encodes CASSQGQGWSNQPQHF.

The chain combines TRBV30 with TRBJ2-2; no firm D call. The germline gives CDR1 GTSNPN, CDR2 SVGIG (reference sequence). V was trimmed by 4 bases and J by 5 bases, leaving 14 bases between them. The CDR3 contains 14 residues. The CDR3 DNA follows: TGTGCCTGGAACCCCGGTTCCCTAACCGGGGAGCTGTTTTTT. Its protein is CAWNPGSLTGELFF.

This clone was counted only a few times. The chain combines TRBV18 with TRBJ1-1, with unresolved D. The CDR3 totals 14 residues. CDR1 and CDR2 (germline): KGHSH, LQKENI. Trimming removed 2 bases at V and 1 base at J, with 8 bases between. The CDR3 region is CASSPNPPNTEAFF. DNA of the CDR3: TGTGCCAGCTCACCAAACCCTCCGAACACTGAAGCTTTCTTT.

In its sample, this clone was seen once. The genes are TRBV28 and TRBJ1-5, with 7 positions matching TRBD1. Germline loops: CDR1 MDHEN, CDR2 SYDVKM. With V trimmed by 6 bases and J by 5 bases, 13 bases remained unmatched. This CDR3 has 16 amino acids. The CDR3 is CASSYLRGVLDQPQHF. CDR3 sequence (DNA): TGTGCCAGCAGCTACCTCAGGGGGGTTCTGGATCAGCCCCAGCATTTT.

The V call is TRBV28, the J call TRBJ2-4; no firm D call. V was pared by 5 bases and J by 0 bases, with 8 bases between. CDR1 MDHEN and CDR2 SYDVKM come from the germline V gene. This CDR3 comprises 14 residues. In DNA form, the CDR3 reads TGTGCCAGCAGTCATACATTAGCCAAAAACATTCAGTACTTC. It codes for CASSHTLAKNIQYF.

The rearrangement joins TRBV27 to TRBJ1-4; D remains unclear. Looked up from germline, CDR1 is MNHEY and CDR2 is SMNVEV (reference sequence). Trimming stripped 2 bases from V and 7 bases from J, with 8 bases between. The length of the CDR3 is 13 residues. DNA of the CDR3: TGTGCCAGCAGTTTAGTAGGTCGTGAAAAACTGTTTTTT. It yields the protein CASSLVGREKLFF. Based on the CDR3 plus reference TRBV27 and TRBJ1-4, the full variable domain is EAQVTQNPRYLITVTGKKLTVTCSQNMNHEYMSWYRQDPGLGLRQIYYSMNVEVTDKGDVPEGYKVSRKEKRNFPLILESPSPNQTSLYFCASSLVGREKLFFGSGTQLSVL.

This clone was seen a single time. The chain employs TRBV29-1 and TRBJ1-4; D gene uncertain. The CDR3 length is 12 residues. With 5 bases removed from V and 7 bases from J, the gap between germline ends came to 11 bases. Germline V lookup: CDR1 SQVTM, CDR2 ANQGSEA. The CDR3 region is CSVLGRGEKLFF. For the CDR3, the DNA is TGCAGCGTTCTAGGGCGGGGTGAAAAACTGTTTTTT. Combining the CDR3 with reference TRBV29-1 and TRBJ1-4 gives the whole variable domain SAVISQKPSRDICQRGTSLTIQCQVDSQVTMMFWYRQQPGQSLTLIATANQGSEATYESGFVIDKFPISRPNLTFSTLTVSNMSPEDSSIYLCSVLGRGEKLFFGSGTQLSVL.

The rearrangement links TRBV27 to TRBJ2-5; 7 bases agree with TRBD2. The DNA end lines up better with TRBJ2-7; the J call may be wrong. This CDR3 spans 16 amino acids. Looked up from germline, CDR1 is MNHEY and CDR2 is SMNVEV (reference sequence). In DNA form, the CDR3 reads TGTGCCAGCAGTTCGCACTCCGGGACTATGGGGTCCGAGCAGTACTTC. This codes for CASSSHSGTMGSEQYF.

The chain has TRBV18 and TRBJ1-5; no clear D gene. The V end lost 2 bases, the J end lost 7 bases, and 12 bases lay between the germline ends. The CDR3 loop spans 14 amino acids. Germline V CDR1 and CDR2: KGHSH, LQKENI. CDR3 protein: CASSPSATGQPQHF. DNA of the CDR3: TGTGCCAGCTCACCATCCGCGACGGGACAGCCCCAGCATTTT.

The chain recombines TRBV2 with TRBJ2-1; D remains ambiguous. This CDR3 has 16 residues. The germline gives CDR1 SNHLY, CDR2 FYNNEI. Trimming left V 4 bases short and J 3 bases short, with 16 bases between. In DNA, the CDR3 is TGTGCCAGCAGTGCCCGAGCCCTCACCGGCTACAATGAGCAGTTCTTC. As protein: CASSARALTGYNEQFF. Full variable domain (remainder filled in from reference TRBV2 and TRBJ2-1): EPEVTQTPSHQVTQMGQEVILRCVPISNHLYFYWYRQILGQKVEFLVSFYNNEISEKSEIFDDQFSVERPDGSNFTLKIRSTKLEDSAMYFCASSARALTGYNEQFFGPGTRLTVL.

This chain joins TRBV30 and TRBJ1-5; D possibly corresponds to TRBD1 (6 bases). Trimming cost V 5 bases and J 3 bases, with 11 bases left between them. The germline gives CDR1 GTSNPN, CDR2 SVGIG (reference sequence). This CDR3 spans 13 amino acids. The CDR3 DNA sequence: TGTGCCTGGGAGGGGGGCTTCAATCAGCCCCAGCATTTT. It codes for CAWEGGFNQPQHF. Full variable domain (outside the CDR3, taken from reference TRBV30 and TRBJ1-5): SQTIHQWPATLVQPVGSPLSLECTVEGTSNPNLYWYRQAAGRGLQLLFYSVGIGQISSEVPQNLSASRPQDRQFILSSKKLLLSDSGFYLCAWEGGFNQPQHFGDGTRLSIL.

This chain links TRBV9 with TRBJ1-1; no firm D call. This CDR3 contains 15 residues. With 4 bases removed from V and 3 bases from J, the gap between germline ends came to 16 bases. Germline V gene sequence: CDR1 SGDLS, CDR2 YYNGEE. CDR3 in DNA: TGTGCCAGCAGCCCACGACAAAGGTCGGACACTGAAGCTTTCTTT. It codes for CASSPRQRSDTEAFF.

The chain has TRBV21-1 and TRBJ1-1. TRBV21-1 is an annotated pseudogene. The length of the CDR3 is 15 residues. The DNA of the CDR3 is TGTGCCAGCAGCAAAGAAAGGTTCATGAACACTGAAGCTTTCTTT. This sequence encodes CASSKERFMNTEAFF.

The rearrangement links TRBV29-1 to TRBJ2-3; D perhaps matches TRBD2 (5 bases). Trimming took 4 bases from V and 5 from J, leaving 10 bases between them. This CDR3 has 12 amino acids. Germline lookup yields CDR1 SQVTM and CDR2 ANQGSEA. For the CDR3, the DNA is TGCAGCGTTGTCTCTAGCTTAGATACGCAGTATTTT. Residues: CSVVSSLDTQYF.

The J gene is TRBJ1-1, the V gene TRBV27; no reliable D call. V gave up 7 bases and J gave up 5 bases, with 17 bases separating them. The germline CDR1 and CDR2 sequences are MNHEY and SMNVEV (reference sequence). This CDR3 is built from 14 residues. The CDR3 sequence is CASKFIGLRTEAFF. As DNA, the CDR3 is TGTGCCAGCAAATTCATAGGGTTGCGGACTGAAGCTTTCTTT.

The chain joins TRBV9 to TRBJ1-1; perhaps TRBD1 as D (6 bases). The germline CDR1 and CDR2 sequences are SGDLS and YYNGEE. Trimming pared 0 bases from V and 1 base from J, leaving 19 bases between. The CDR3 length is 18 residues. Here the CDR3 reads CASSVAGGGDYENTEAFF. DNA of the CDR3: TGTGCCAGCAGCGTAGCGGGAGGGGGGGACTACGAGAACACTGAAGCTTTCTTT.

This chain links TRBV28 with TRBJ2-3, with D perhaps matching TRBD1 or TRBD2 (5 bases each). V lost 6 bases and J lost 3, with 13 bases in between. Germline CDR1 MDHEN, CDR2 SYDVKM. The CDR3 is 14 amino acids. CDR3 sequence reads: CASRGVGVTDTQYF. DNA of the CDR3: TGTGCCAGCAGGGGGGTAGGTGTGACAGATACGCAGTATTTT.

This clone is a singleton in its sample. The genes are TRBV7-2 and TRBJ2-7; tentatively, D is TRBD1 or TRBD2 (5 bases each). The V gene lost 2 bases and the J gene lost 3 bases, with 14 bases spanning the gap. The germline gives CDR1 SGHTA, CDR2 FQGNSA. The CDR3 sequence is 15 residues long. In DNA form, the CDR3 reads TGTGCCAGCAGCTTAATAGAGGGGATACGCTACGAGCAGTACTTC. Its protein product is CASSLIEGIRYEQYF.

CDR3 bases: TGTGCCAGCAGCCACAGGGGAGGTGGGGAGACCCAGTACTTC. Its translation: CASSHRGGGETQYF. The chain is built from TRBV7-2 and TRBJ2-5, with D possibly TRBD1 on 7 matching bases. Germline V gene lookup returns CDR1 SGHTA and CDR2 FQGNSA. The germline V and J ends were trimmed by 5 bases and 5 bases, with 15 bases remaining between them. CDR3 length: 14 amino acids.

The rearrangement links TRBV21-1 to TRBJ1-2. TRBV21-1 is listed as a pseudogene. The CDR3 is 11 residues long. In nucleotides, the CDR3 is TGTGCCAGCACACTACTAGATGGCTACACCTTC. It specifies CASTLLDGYTF.

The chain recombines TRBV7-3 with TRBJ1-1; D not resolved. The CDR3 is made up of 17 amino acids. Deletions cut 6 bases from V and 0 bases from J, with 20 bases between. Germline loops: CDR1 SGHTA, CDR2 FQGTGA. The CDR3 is CASRLTTRGGMNTEAFF. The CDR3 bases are TGTGCCAGCAGGCTTACGACCCGAGGAGGAATGAACACTGAAGCTTTCTTT.

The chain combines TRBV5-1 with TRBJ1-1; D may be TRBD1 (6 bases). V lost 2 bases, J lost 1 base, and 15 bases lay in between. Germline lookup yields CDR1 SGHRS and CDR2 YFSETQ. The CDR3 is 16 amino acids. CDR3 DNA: TGCGCCAGCAGCTTTAGGGGGGGCGCAGGGAACACTGAAGCTTTCTTT. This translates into CASSFRGGAGNTEAFF.

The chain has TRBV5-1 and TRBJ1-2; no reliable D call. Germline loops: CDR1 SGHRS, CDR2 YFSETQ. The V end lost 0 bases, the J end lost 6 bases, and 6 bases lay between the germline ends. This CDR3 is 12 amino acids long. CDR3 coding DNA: TGCGCCAGCAGCTTGGGGAGGAATGGCTACACCTTC. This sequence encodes CASSLGRNGYTF.